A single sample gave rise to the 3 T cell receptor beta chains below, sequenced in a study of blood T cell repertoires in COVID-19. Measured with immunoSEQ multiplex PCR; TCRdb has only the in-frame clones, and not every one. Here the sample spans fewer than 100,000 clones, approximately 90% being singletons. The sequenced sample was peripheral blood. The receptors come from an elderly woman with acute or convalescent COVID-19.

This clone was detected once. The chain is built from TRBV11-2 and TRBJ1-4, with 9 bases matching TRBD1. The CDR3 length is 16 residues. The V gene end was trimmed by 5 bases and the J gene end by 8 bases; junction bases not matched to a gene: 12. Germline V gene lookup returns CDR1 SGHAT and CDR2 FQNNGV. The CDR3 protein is CASSPGQGTVGEKLFF. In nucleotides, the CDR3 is TGTGCCAGCAGCCCAGGACAGGGGACGGTAGGGGAAAAACTGTTTTTT.

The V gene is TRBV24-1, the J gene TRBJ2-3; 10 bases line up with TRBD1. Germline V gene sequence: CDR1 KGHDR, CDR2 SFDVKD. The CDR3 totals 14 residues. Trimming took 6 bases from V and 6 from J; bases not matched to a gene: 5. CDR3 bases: TGTGCCACCAGTACCGGGACAGGGGTGGATACGCAGTATTTT. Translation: CATSTGTGVDTQYF.

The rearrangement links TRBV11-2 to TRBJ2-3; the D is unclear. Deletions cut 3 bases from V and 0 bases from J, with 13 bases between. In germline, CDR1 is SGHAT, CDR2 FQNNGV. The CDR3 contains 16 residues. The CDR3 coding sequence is TGTGCCAGCAGCTTGAAGCTTTCTTCTAGCACAGATACGCAGTATTTT. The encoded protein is CASSLKLSSSTDTQYF.